This TCR beta chain was obtained from a study of blood T cell repertoires in COVID-19. On the study more broadly: Samples representing acute and convalescent COVID-19 were sourced from the United States, Italy and Spain.

Per the original data handling: The authors estimated nucleated cell counts from reference gene primer amplification. Method: immunoSEQ multiplex PCR; TCRdb's copy keeps in-frame clones and lacks some. The DNA was the basis for D and trimming; V, J and clone size are from that table. The repertoire holds tens of thousands of clones, roughly 82% seen once, with roughly 1.9% in the top ten. Trimming took 4 bases from V and 3 from J, leaving 9 bases between them. The CDR3 length is 14 residues. Looked up from germline, CDR1 is SSHAT and CDR2 is FNYEAQ (reference sequence). The sequenced sample consisted of peripheral blood. The rearrangement joins TRBV7-7 to TRBJ2-2, with D possibly matching TRBD1 (6 bases). The clonotype originates from a woman aged 55-70 years with acute or convalescent COVID-19. The CDR3 spells CASSSSGDTGELFF. The CDR3 DNA follows: TGTGCCAGCAGCTCGTCAGGGGACACCGGGGAGCTGTTTTTT.